The 2 T cell receptor beta chains below come from one sample, sequenced in a study of blood T cells in healthy people across ages. A second PCR of about 7 to 12 cycles used a sample-barcoded 5' primer and a J-beta primer mix. TCRdb fed the 5' RACE reads into MiXCR, producing one record per CDR3 protein. Of about 540,000 distinct CDR3 sequences in the sample, under 30% were seen once. The data also belong to a second study, concerning T cells of mothers and their children.

The sample taken for sequencing was blood. These receptor sequences come from a boy between 5 and 17 years old in good health.

This rearrangement joins TRBV6-2 or TRBV6-3 to TRBJ2-7; perhaps TRBD2 as D (5 bases). CDR1 and CDR2 (germline): MNHEY, SVGEGT. V was clipped by 7 bases and J by 0 bases, with 13 bases between them. The CDR3 is made up of 14 amino acids. The chain's CDR3 is CASTAGMPSYEQYF. CDR3 in DNA: TGTGCCAGCACCGCCGGGATGCCCTCCTACGAGCAGTACTTC.

This clonotype has only a few counts. The rearrangement uses TRBV4-1 and TRBJ2-3, with D hard to call. Germline V gene sequence: CDR1 MGHRA, CDR2 YSYEKL. This CDR3 has 18 residues. Trimming shortened V by 1 base and J by 2 bases, and 19 bases separated the two germline ends. CDR3 sequence: CASSQAHRPSSTTDTQYF. DNA for the CDR3: TGCGCCAGCAGCCAAGCCCACCGCCCAAGTTCGACCACAGATACGCAGTATTTT.